A selection of T cell receptor beta chains follows, all from one sample in a study of CD8 T cells in ankylosing spondylitis. TCRdb fed the 5' RACE reads into MiXCR, producing one record per CDR3 protein. The table lists 380,000 or so distinct CDR3 sequences, 20% to 25% of them singletons. The sample comprised blood, either unsorted or a sorted T cell fraction (not recorded which). These receptors originate from a male donor with ankylosing spondylitis or in good health (not recorded which). The CDR3 runs from the conserved cysteine through the conserved F or W. Each record gives: CDR3 protein, CDR3 DNA, J gene, V gene, clone size, D gene. D genes are given only for firm matches. The size field is filled for only some rows; it gives once, few, many or a size class.

CDR3aa: CASSSLGAGGYEQYF; CDR3nt: TGTGCCAGCAGCTCCCTCGGGGCGGGGGGGTACGAGCAGTACTTC; j_gene: TRBJ2-7; v_gene: TRBV7-6; abundance: .; d_gene: TRBD2
CDR3aa: CASRGQGPNYGYTF; CDR3nt: TGTGCCAGCAGGGGACAGGGCCCTAACTATGGCTACACCTTC; j_gene: TRBJ1-2; v_gene: TRBV6-1; abundance: few; d_gene: TRBD1
CDR3aa: CASSLGVYTQYF; CDR3nt: TGTGCCAGCAGTTTAGGGGTATATACGCAGTATTTT; j_gene: TRBJ2-3; v_gene: TRBV12-3/TRBV12-4; abundance: .; d_gene: .
CDR3aa: CASSSRINEKLFF; CDR3nt: TGTGCCAGCAGTTCCCGGATAAATGAAAAACTGTTTTTT; j_gene: TRBJ1-4; v_gene: TRBV12-3/TRBV12-4; abundance: .; d_gene: .
CDR3aa: CASSSLTGDNQPQHF; CDR3nt: TGTGCCAGCAGTTCCCTGACAGGGGACAATCAGCCCCAGCATTTT; j_gene: TRBJ1-5; v_gene: TRBV27; abundance: .; d_gene: TRBD1
CDR3aa: CASSHGAGVRGGETQYF; CDR3nt: TGTGCCAGCAGCCACGGGGCCGGTGTTAGGGGAGGGGAGACCCAGTACTTC; j_gene: TRBJ2-5; v_gene: TRBV7-9; abundance: few; d_gene: TRBD2
CDR3aa: CASSLGRTGPSGEQYF; CDR3nt: TGTGCCAGCAGCTTGGGGCGGACAGGGCCCTCGGGAGAGCAGTACTTC; j_gene: TRBJ2-7; v_gene: TRBV7-8; abundance: .; d_gene: TRBD1
CDR3aa: CASRKTSGGLYEQYF; CDR3nt: TGTGCCAGCAGGAAAACTAGCGGGGGCTTATACGAGCAGTACTTC; j_gene: TRBJ2-7; v_gene: TRBV6-2/TRBV6-3; abundance: few; d_gene: TRBD2
CDR3aa: CASSSDRVMNTEAFF; CDR3nt: TGTGCCAGCAGCTCAGACAGGGTCATGAACACTGAAGCTTTCTTT; j_gene: TRBJ1-1; v_gene: TRBV5-6; abundance: few; d_gene: TRBD1
CDR3aa: CATSRDFVVSGGPDLDYNEQFF; CDR3nt: TGTGCCACCAGCAGAGATTTCGTTGTTAGCGGGGGGCCCGACCTTGACTACAATGAGCAGTTCTTC; j_gene: TRBJ2-1; v_gene: TRBV15; abundance: .; d_gene: TRBD2
CDR3aa: CASSWDTNQPQHF; CDR3nt: TGTGCCAGCAGCTGGGACACTAATCAGCCCCAGCATTTT; j_gene: TRBJ1-5; v_gene: TRBV12-3/TRBV12-4; abundance: few; d_gene: .
CDR3aa: CASSWVAGREKQETQYF; CDR3nt: TGTGCCAGCAGTTGGGTAGCGGGGAGGGAAAAGCAAGAGACCCAGTACTTC; j_gene: TRBJ2-5; v_gene: TRBV28; abundance: .; d_gene: TRBD2
CDR3aa: CASSLTTGPLAKNIQYF; CDR3nt: TGTGCCAGCAGCTTAACGACAGGGCCCTTAGCCAAAAACATTCAGTACTTC; j_gene: TRBJ2-4; v_gene: TRBV7-9; abundance: few; d_gene: TRBD1
CDR3aa: CASSQGLAESIYTGELFF; CDR3nt: TGTGCCAGCAGCCAGGGACTAGCGGAGAGCATTTACACCGGGGAGCTGTTTTTT; j_gene: TRBJ2-2; v_gene: TRBV4-2; abundance: .; d_gene: TRBD2
CDR3aa: CASSEQGQETQYF; CDR3nt: TGCGCCAGCAGTGAACAGGGACAAGAGACCCAGTACTTC; j_gene: TRBJ2-5; v_gene: TRBV10-1; abundance: .; d_gene: .
CDR3aa: CSARDLQGRGFEQYF; CDR3nt: TGCAGTGCTAGAGACCTACAGGGGAGAGGATTCGAGCAGTACTTC; j_gene: TRBJ2-7; v_gene: TRBV20-1; abundance: .; d_gene: TRBD1
CDR3aa: CASSQGDGVVGEKLFF; CDR3nt: TGCGCCAGCAGCCAAGGAGACGGGGTTGTGGGCGAAAAACTGTTTTTT; j_gene: TRBJ1-4; v_gene: TRBV4-1; abundance: few; d_gene: .
CDR3aa: CSAALPDGTPQGDQYF; CDR3nt: TGCAGTGCCGCCCTCCCGGACGGTACCCCCCAGGGGGACCAGTACTTC; j_gene: TRBJ2-5; v_gene: TRBV20-1; abundance: few; d_gene: TRBD1
CDR3aa: CASSSYPGTPNYEQYF; CDR3nt: TGTGCCAGCAGCTCGTACCCAGGGACCCCCAACTACGAGCAGTACTTC; j_gene: TRBJ2-7; v_gene: TRBV11-2; abundance: .; d_gene: .
CDR3aa: CSVLTGSANTGELFF; CDR3nt: TGCAGCGTCCTGACAGGGTCCGCGAACACCGGGGAGCTGTTTTTT; j_gene: TRBJ2-2; v_gene: TRBV29-1; abundance: .; d_gene: TRBD1
CDR3aa: CASSPYGRPDTGELFF; CDR3nt: TGTGCCAGCAGCCCTTACGGCAGGCCTGACACCGGGGAGCTGTTTTTT; j_gene: TRBJ2-2; v_gene: TRBV7-8; abundance: few; d_gene: .
CDR3aa: CASSWTSGRPYEQYF; CDR3nt: TGTGCCAGCAGCTGGACTAGCGGGCGACCCTACGAGCAGTACTTC; j_gene: TRBJ2-7; v_gene: TRBV7-9; abundance: .; d_gene: TRBD2
CDR3aa: CASSLQGVGYEQYF; CDR3nt: TGTGCCAGCAGTCTACAGGGGGTTGGGTACGAGCAGTACTTC; j_gene: TRBJ2-7; v_gene: TRBV27; abundance: few; d_gene: TRBD1
CDR3aa: CATDPGLAEPYNEQFF; CDR3nt: TGTGCCACCGACCCGGGACTAGCGGAACCTTACAATGAGCAGTTCTTC; j_gene: TRBJ2-1; v_gene: TRBV10-3; abundance: .; d_gene: TRBD2
CDR3aa: CATSDPIREDTQYF; CDR3nt: TGTGCCACCAGTGACCCCATCAGGGAAGATACGCAGTATTTT; j_gene: TRBJ2-3; v_gene: TRBV24-1; abundance: few; d_gene: .
CDR3aa: CASSVGGMAYEQYF; CDR3nt: TGTGCCAGCAGCGTAGGAGGGATGGCCTACGAGCAGTACTTC; j_gene: TRBJ2-7; v_gene: TRBV9; abundance: .; d_gene: .
CDR3aa: CASSFRLARNSYEQYF; CDR3nt: TGTGCCAGCAGTTTCCGACTAGCGAGGAACTCCTACGAGCAGTACTTC; j_gene: TRBJ2-7; v_gene: TRBV28; abundance: few; d_gene: TRBD2
CDR3aa: CASSELYGYTF; CDR3nt: TGTGCCAGCAGCGAACTGTATGGCTACACCTTC; j_gene: TRBJ1-2; v_gene: TRBV28; abundance: .; d_gene: .
CDR3aa: CASSPGGPNGQFF; CDR3nt: TGTGCCAGCAGCCCCGGGGGACCCAATGGCCAGTTCTTC; j_gene: TRBJ2-1; v_gene: TRBV7-9; abundance: .; d_gene: .